Listed below are T cell receptor beta chains from one sample, sequenced in a study of blood T cell repertoires in COVID-19. This table comes from immunoSEQ multiplex PCR, and its TCRdb copy is limited to in-frame clones, with some not included. The sample comprises 400,000 to 550,000 clones, nearly 90% of which are singletons, and about 2% rests with the top ten. Sequenced sample: PBMCs or T cells enriched from blood (not recorded which). The origin of the receptors is a woman aged 18-29 years with acute COVID-19. Each CDR3 is given with its conserved first and last residue. Each record gives: clone size, D gene, J gene, V gene, CDR3 DNA, CDR3 protein. The D gene is left open where the match is weak. Expanded clones are given a class, and other clones once, few, many or no size at all.

-	-	TRBJ2-5	TRBV29-1	TGCAGCGTTGTACACGCCGCAGAGACCCAGTACTTC	CSVVHAAETQYF
-	-	TRBJ2-7	TRBV10-1	TGCGCCAGCAGTGGGGGGAGGATACGTGAGCAGTACTTC	CASSGGRIREQYF
-	TRBD1	TRBJ1-2	TRBV27	TGTGCCAGCAGTTTTGCGGGACAGGGTAACTATGGCTACACCTTC	CASSFAGQGNYGYTF
once	TRBD2	TRBJ2-1	TRBV14	TGTGCCAGCAGCCATCTTTCCCAGCGGGATCCCCAAGAGCAGTTCTTC	CASSHLSQRDPQEQFF
-	-	TRBJ1-1	TRBV10-2	TGCGCCAGCGGACACAGAAACACTGAAGCTTTCTTT	CASGHRNTEAFF
-	-	TRBJ2-5	TRBV5-6	TGTGCCAGCAGTTTGGGGCCGTCCAGCTCAACCGGGGAGACCCAGTACTTC	CASSLGPSSSTGETQYF
-	-	TRBJ1-4	TRBV2	TGTGCCAGCACCGTTGGCAACGGGGGGTCAGGTGAAAAACTGTTTTTT	CASTVGNGGSGEKLFF
-	TRBD2	TRBJ2-3	TRBV5-1	TGCGCCAGCAGCTTGGCCGTCAGCGGGGTGGGAGATACGCAGTATTTT	CASSLAVSGVGDTQYF
-	TRBD1	TRBJ1-6	TRBV6-4	TGTGCCAGCAGACAGGGGGTAGGGAATTCACCCCTCCACTTT	CASRQGVGNSPLHF
once	TRBD1	TRBJ2-7	TRBV5-6	TGTGCCAGCAGCTATTCTACAGGGGGCTACGAGCAGTACTTC	CASSYSTGGYEQYF
-	-	TRBJ1-5	TRBV21-1	TGTGCCAGCAGCAAAGCTCCCGGACAGCGATATCAGCCCCAGCATTTT	CASSKAPGQRYQPQHF
few	-	TRBJ2-7	TRBV3-1/TRBV3-2	TGTGCCAGCAGCCATGTTCGGGGGAAGTTATACGAGCAGTACTTC	CASSHVRGKLYEQYF
once	-	TRBJ1-2	TRBV29-1	TGCAGCGTAGGAGAGGGATTGGAAGGCTACACCTTC	CSVGEGLEGYTF
-	TRBD2	TRBJ2-7	TRBV5-1	TGCGCCAGCAAGAGGGAGGGACTAGCGGACTACGAGCAGTACTTC	CASKREGLADYEQYF
-	-	TRBJ1-2	TRBV28	TGTGCCAGCAGTCCACCATATCCCTATACCTATGGCTACACCTTC	CASSPPYPYTYGYTF
-	TRBD1	TRBJ2-1	TRBV5-8	TGTGCCAGCAGATTAAGGGGGCGGAATGAGCAGTTCTTC	CASRLRGRNEQFF